This TCR beta chain emerged from a study of T cell repertoires and HLA-DP antigens. Study observations and caveats: Against both alloantigens, CD137+ clonality was similar, approximately 0.4.

This table comes from immunoSEQ multiplex PCR, and its TCRdb copy is limited to in-frame clones, with some not included. Of fewer than 75,000 clones detected, 80% appear once; the ten largest clones hold around 1.5%. The germline V gene has CDR1 LNHDA and CDR2 SQIVND (reference sequence). The CDR3 runs to 16 residues. The germline V and J ends were trimmed by 3 bases and 3 bases, with 17 bases remaining between them. Points on this clone: Its antigen is as yet unknown.

The J gene is TRBJ1-1, the V gene TRBV19; D possibly corresponds to TRBD1 (5 bases). This clonotype was sampled from a man aged 55 to 69 in good health and CMV-seronegative. Material for sequencing was CD4+ T cells from PBMCs. The CDR3 here is CASSIPRRLGDTEAFF. The CDR3 DNA sequence: TGTGCCAGTAGTATTCCTCGTCGGCTAGGGGACACTGAAGCTTTCTTT. The variable domain in full, with the rest retrieved from reference TRBV19 and TRBJ1-1, is DGGITQSPKYLFRKEGQNVTLSCEQNLNHDAMYWYRQDPGQGLRLIYYSQIVNDFQKGDIAEGYSVSREKKESFPLTVTSAQKNPTAFYLCASSIPRRLGDTEAFFGQGTRLTVV.